One and the same sample provided the 24 T cell receptor beta chains below, sequenced in a study of blood T cells in healthy people across ages. A second about 7 to 12 cycle PCR used barcoded and J-beta primers. MiXCR, applied by TCRdb to the 5' RACE reads, yields one record per CDR3 protein. The top ten hold around 13% of the sample, which has about a million distinct CDR3 sequences, around two fifths seen once. What was sequenced was blood. These TCRs come from a man younger than 35 in good health.

This clonotype was found a few times. The V and J genes are TRBV5-6 and TRBJ1-1; 7 bases are a match to TRBD1. The CDR3 has 13 residues. J gave up 5 bases and V 5 bases, and 6 bases lay outside the gene matches. Germline assignment: CDR1 SGHDT and CDR2 YYEEEE. The CDR3 DNA sequence: TGTGCCAGCAGGCAGGGACAGAGGACTGAAGCTTTCTTT. It specifies CASRQGQRTEAFF.

This clonotype came up a few times. The chain links TRBV6-1 to TRBJ1-6; 7 nucleotides match TRBD1. The CDR3 consists of 15 residues. Germline V gene lookup returns CDR1 MNHNS and CDR2 SASEGT. The junction had 10 bases not matched to a gene; V was cut back by 7 bases and J by 7 bases. For the CDR3, the DNA is TGTGCCAGCAATTCCGGGACAGTGAAGAATTCACCCCTCCACTTT. Translation gives CASNSGTVKNSPLHF.

The chain is built from TRBV11-3 and TRBJ2-3; perhaps TRBD1 as D (6 bases). CDR3 length equals 15 residues. The germline V gene encodes CDR1 SGHNT and CDR2 YENEEA. V was cut by 5 bases and J by 2 bases, with 14 bases left in between. CDR3 in DNA: TGTGCCAGCAGCCCCGATGGGACAATCACAGATACGCAGTATTTT. The encoded protein is CASSPDGTITDTQYF.

This clonotype showed up just a few times. This chain connects TRBV28 to TRBJ1-2; weak D call: TRBD1 (6 bases). The CDR3 totals 14 residues. The V gene lost 10 bases and the J gene lost 4 bases, with 19 bases spanning the gap. Per the germline V gene, CDR1 is MDHEN and CDR2 is SYDVKM. The CDR3 here is CATTSQGIGYGYTF. The CDR3 bases are TGTGCCACCACGAGCCAGGGGATCGGCTATGGCTACACCTTC.

This clonotype appeared once. A clone one base away is much larger, so this may be a read error. The chain links TRBV6-6 to TRBJ2-1; 13 positions match TRBD2. The CDR3 is 15 residues long. Trimming took 5 bases from V and 12 from J; bases not matched to a gene: 10. Germline-derived CDR1 and CDR2 are MNHNY and SVGAGI (reference sequence). This chain's CDR3 is CASSRTSGGVYGQFF. CDR3 coding DNA: TGTGCCAGCAGTCGGACTAGCGGGGGAGTCTATGGGCAGTTCTTC.

This clonotype was detected ten times or more. V usage is TRBV7-9 and J usage is TRBJ2-1; TRBD1 matches at 8 bases. The V and J ends lost 6 bases and 0 bases, in that order; junction bases with no gene match: 7. Germline CDR1 is SEHNR and CDR2 is FQNEAQ (reference sequence). The CDR3 is made up of 16 amino acids. This CDR3 is CASRPGTGPSYNEQFF. DNA of the CDR3: TGTGCCAGCAGACCCGGGACAGGACCCTCCTACAATGAGCAGTTCTTC.

There are a few counts of this clonotype. This chain uses TRBV7-9 with TRBJ1-2; D remains ambiguous. The CDR3 runs 15 residues. The germline V and J ends were trimmed by 2 bases and 3 bases, with 13 bases remaining between them. Germline assignment: CDR1 SEHNR and CDR2 FQNEAQ (reference sequence). For the CDR3, the DNA is TGTGCCAGCAGCTTAATGGCTGTTGGAGACTATGGCTACACCTTC. It is translated as CASSLMAVGDYGYTF.

This clonotype appeared a few times. J is TRBJ2-2 and V is TRBV6-5; a weak D match, TRBD1 (6 bases). The CDR3 is 12 residues long. Germline CDR1 reads MNHEY; CDR2 reads SVGAGI. V lost 5 bases and J 9 bases, leaving 10 bases between the germline ends. CDR3 DNA: TGTGCCAGCAGTCTACAGGGTAGGGAGCTGTTTTTT. This codes for CASSLQGRELFF.

As concerns this clonotype: One end of the junction fails to match germline, which may point to a read error. V and J are TRBV25-1 and TRBJ2-3; 8 bases fit TRBD2. This CDR3 is 16 amino acids long. Germline-derived CDR1 and CDR2 are MGHDK and SYGVNS. CDR3 residues: CAGSESPAGATDTQYF. CDR3 coding DNA: TGTGCCGGCAGTGAAAGCCCAGCGGGGGCCACAGATACGCAGTATTTT.

The CDR3 is CASGLTSLDEQFF. DNA of the CDR3: TGTGCTAGTGGTTTGACTAGCTTGGATGAGCAGTTCTTC. This chain connects TRBV12-5 to TRBJ2-1; TRBD2 is a possible D gene (6 bases). Germline V gene sequence: CDR1 LGHNT, CDR2 FRNRAP. V lost 2 bases and J 8 bases, leaving 10 bases between the germline ends. This CDR3 is 13 amino acids long.

V is TRBV5-1 and J is TRBJ1-1, with 8 bases that match TRBD1. The CDR3 is 16 amino acids. The germline CDR1 and CDR2 sequences are SGHRS and YFSETQ. V shed 4 bases and J 1 base; nucleotides not matched to a gene: 9. CDR3 sequence (DNA): TGCGCCAGCAGCATGGACAGGGAAAGAGGGAACACTGAAGCTTTCTTT. The encoded protein is CASSMDRERGNTEAFF. The full variable domain, completed using reference TRBV5-1 and TRBJ1-1, is KAGVTQTPRYLIKTRGQQVTLSCSPISGHRSVSWYQQTPGQGLQFLFEYFSETQRNKGNFPGRFSGRQFSNSRSEMNVSTLELGDSALYLCASSMDRERGNTEAFFGQGTRLTVV.

This clonotype was seen once. The chain uses TRBV6-2 or TRBV6-3 and TRBJ2-4; 7 positions agree with TRBD1. The end of the DNA fits TRBJ2-7 better, so the J call may be wrong. The CDR3 has 16 amino acids. Germline V CDR1 and CDR2: MNHEY, SVGEGT. The CDR3 DNA reads TGTGCCAGCAGTTCCAACGACAGGGTGCCTCTCTACGAGCAGTACTTC. Protein sequence: CASSSNDRVPLYEQYF.

As to this clonotype: One end of the junction does not line up with germline, which may come from a read error. The V and J genes are TRBV5-8 and TRBJ1-2; D is perhaps TRBD1 (5 bases). Germline V gives CDR1 SGHTS, CDR2 YDEGEE. This CDR3 region has 16 residues. The CDR3 DNA sequence: TGTGCCAGCAGATTGGACAAGGGAGCGGGTAACTATGGCTACACCTTC. As protein: CASRLDKGAGNYGYTF.

This clonotype was picked up a small number of times. The rearrangement joins TRBV5-1 to TRBJ2-3, with TRBD2 matching over 11 bases. The ends lost 4 bases at V and 0 bases at J; junction bases unmatched: 7. CDR1 and CDR2 from the germline V gene are SGHRS and YFSETQ. The CDR3 is 17 residues long. DNA for the CDR3: TGCGCCAGCAGCCTCTCTAGCGGGGGGTATAGCACAGATACGCAGTATTTT. Amino acid sequence: CASSLSSGGYSTDTQYF.

The chain employs TRBV6-2 or TRBV6-3 and TRBJ1-2, with TRBD1 matching 9 bases. CDR1 is MNHEY and CDR2 is SVGEGT in the germline V gene. The CDR3 extends over 14 amino acids. Unmatched junction bases numbered 8, after V lost 6 bases and J lost 6 bases. CDR3 loop: CASSPQGAYNGYTF. The CDR3 bases are TGTGCCAGCAGCCCACAGGGGGCGTATAATGGCTACACCTTC.

This chain links TRBV18 with TRBJ1-2, with no clear D. The CDR3 is made up of 15 amino acids. CDR1 is KGHSH, CDR2 LQKENI, per germline. V gave up 3 bases and J gave up 6 bases, with 17 bases separating them. CDR3 DNA sequence: TGTGCCAGCTCACCGAAACCCCTAGCCTTGGATGGCTACACCTTC. This encodes CASSPKPLALDGYTF.

The chain links TRBV20-1 to TRBJ1-1; possibly TRBD1 for D (5 bases). CDR1 and CDR2 from the germline V gene are DFQATT and SNEGSKA (reference sequence). The germline V and J ends were trimmed by 3 bases and 1 base, with 15 bases remaining between them. The CDR3 runs to 15 residues. The CDR3, as DNA: TGCAGTGCTAGCTCCGGGACCGACTGGAACACTGAAGCTTTCTTT. Amino acid sequence: CSASSGTDWNTEAFF.

The DNA of the CDR3 is TGCGCCAGCAGCTCCCCGGGACATGGAACTAATGAAAAACTGTTTTTT. This sequence encodes CASSSPGHGTNEKLFF. The rearrangement uses TRBV5-1 and TRBJ1-4; D may be TRBD1 (6 bases). CDR1 is SGHRS and CDR2 is YFSETQ in the germline V gene. The CDR3 is 16 amino acids. Trimming left V 3 bases short and J 1 base short, with 13 bases between.

This chain uses TRBV5-6 with TRBJ2-1; the match to TRBD1 covers 9 bases. The J call may be faulty, since TRBJ2-7 better matches the DNA end. The CDR3 length is 14 residues. Germline values: CDR1 SGHDT, CDR2 YYEEEE. The CDR3 region is CASSWDRAYNEQYF. Here the CDR3 DNA reads TGTGCCAGCAGCTGGGACAGGGCCTACAATGAGCAGTACTTC.

This clonotype was detected only a few times. The chain combines TRBV19 with TRBJ1-1; no firm D call. The CDR3 length is 12 residues. V was shortened by 3 bases and J by 1 base, with 3 bases between the two germline ends. Germline CDR1 and CDR2: LNHDA and SQIVND (reference sequence). CDR3 sequence (DNA): TGTGCCAGTAGTATTAGGAACACTGAAGCTTTCTTT. It yields the protein CASSIRNTEAFF. Full variable domain (missing parts from reference TRBV19 and TRBJ1-1): DGGITQSPKYLFRKEGQNVTLSCEQNLNHDAMYWYRQDPGQGLRLIYYSQIVNDFQKGDIAEGYSVSREKKESFPLTVTSAQKNPTAFYLCASSIRNTEAFFGQGTRLTVV.

DNA of the CDR3: TGTGCCAGCAGCCAAGAGACTAGCGGGTACAATGAGCAGTTCTTC. Translating gives CASSQETSGYNEQFF. The rearrangement uses TRBV4-2 and TRBJ2-1; 10 nucleotides align to TRBD2. Trimming cost V 0 bases and J 4 bases; bases outside gene matches: 0. The CDR3 has 15 amino acids. The V gene's germline CDR1 is LGHNA and CDR2 YNFKEQ.

The chain employs TRBV7-9 and TRBJ1-1; D is uncertain. The CDR3 covers 14 residues. The V and J ends lost 5 bases and 3 bases respectively, with 13 bases between them. Germline V gives CDR1 SEHNR, CDR2 FQNEAQ (reference sequence). CDR3 in DNA: TGTGCCAGCAGCCTAAGGTGGGATTACACTGAAGCTTTCTTT. This translates into CASSLRWDYTEAFF.

The chain has TRBV6-2 or TRBV6-3 and TRBJ1-2; D remains ambiguous. The CDR3 is 12 amino acids. The germline gives CDR1 MNHEY, CDR2 SVGEGT. V was pared by 0 bases and J by 6 bases, with 5 bases between. The DNA of the CDR3 is TGTGCCAGCAGTTACTCGAACAATGGCTACACCTTC. Translation gives CASSYSNNGYTF.

The chain is built from TRBV20-1 and TRBJ1-5; 8 bases map to TRBD1. V gave up 0 bases and J gave up 5 bases; unmatched junction bases: 6. The CDR3 is 15 amino acids. Per the germline V gene, CDR1 is DFQATT and CDR2 is SNEGSKA (reference sequence). CDR3 protein: CSARDPTGADQPQHF. Written as DNA, the CDR3 is TGCAGTGCTAGAGACCCGACAGGGGCGGATCAGCCCCAGCATTTT.